The T cell receptor (beta chain) described here comes from a study of blood T cell repertoires in COVID-19 (dated by TCRdb to the early 2020s). Regarding the study in general: Samples from collaborators originated in the United States, Italy and Spain and spanned both the acute and convalescent phases of COVID-19. The prospective study material was composed of cDNA or gDNA derived from T cells, B-cell-depleted T cells, or PBMCs. Subjects who had been exposed to COVID-19, were actively infected with it, or had recovered from it provided the deeply sampled blood TCRbeta repertoires that made up the dataset. A freely available public database, intended as a resource for researchers studying the immune response to SARS-CoV-2, is where the repertoires were released. The samples were drawn from two sources: the first 160 participants of the ongoing ImmuneRACE study, and 1,200 or so subjects contributed by 6 global collaborators. The sample metadata nearly always contained a de-identified subject ID, COVID-19 status, age in years and sex. Where available, HLA class I and class II types were obtained from metadata supplied by the sample provider rather than from assay-based typing. Study-wide conclusions, independent of this receptor: The quantity of clinical and demographic metadata differed by source and by participant and was supplied without curation.

Comments on this clone: Its antigen remains unidentified. No base quality values were provided; no much bigger clone lies one nucleotide off.

At one collaborating source in Seattle, patients were enrolled during active infection and were followed longitudinally through the course of disease. The collaborating institutions used their own protocols to collect whole blood in K2EDTA tubes. Collaborator samples were shipped for TCRbeta analysis as frozen whole blood, isolated PBMCs, or DNA extracted from either sample type. Trimming at the junction amounts to 3 bases on V and 6 bases on J, and the germline ends lie 12 bases apart. The cysteine opens and the phenylalanine closes a CDR3 of 13 amino acids. The CDR3 DNA has 39 bases and is translated from base 1. CDR1 and CDR2 are drawn from the germline V gene (reference sequence): DFQATT, SNEGSKA. TCRbeta CDR3 regions were amplified from genomic DNA using the immunoSEQ Assay, a bias-controlled multiplex PCR. For the original study's pipeline: Nucleated cell counts per sample were estimated from amplification of reference gene primers within the assay. To quantify the absolute abundance of each unique TCRbeta CDR3 rearrangement, sequence reads were collapsed and filtered. Productive Simpson clonality was computed per sample as the square root of Simpson's diversity index over productive rearrangements. This immuneACCESS table, as held by TCRdb, lists in-frame sequences with V and J called but not all clones. Of the missing ones, under half trace to an unresolved V gene in checked studies; the others have no known cause. From that table come the V and J calls and clone size; the DNA was used to work out D and trimming. The sample has fewer than 700,000 clones on record, roughly 91% of them singletons. About 8.2% of the sample comes from the top ten.

Sequenced input: peripheral blood. The sequence was collected from a woman between 45 and 60 years old with COVID-19, enrolled during active disease. The chain is assembled from TRBV20-1 and TRBJ1-5; the D gene is perhaps TRBD1, on 5 matching bases. CDR3 loop: CSASVPGGQPQHF. In nucleotide form, the sequence is TGCAGTGCTAGTGTGCCGGGGGGTCAGCCCCAGCATTTT.